The 3 T cell receptor beta chains in this list originate from one sample, sequenced in a study of blood T cell repertoires in COVID-19. TCRdb's table, derived via immunoSEQ multiplex PCR, lists solely in-frame clones and lacks some. Found here are around 200,000 clones, around 83% of them singletons; the top ten hold under 3%. Material for sequencing was peripheral blood. These receptor sequences come from a middle-aged man with active or convalescent COVID-19.

J is TRBJ1-2 and V is TRBV7-9, with D possibly TRBD1 on 5 matching bases. Deletions cut 4 bases from V and 7 bases from J, with 13 bases between. CDR1 and CDR2 from the germline V gene are SEHNR and FQNEAQ (reference sequence). The CDR3 spans 13 residues. The CDR3 nucleotides are TGTGCCAGCAGCTATATCGGGGACTCTGGCTACACCTTC. It codes for CASSYIGDSGYTF.

V is TRBV21-1 and J is TRBJ1-4. TRBV21-1 has pseudogene status. The CDR3 contains 16 residues. The CDR3 coding sequence is TGTGCCAGCAGCACAAGAACCACCAACTTTTCTGAAAAACTGTTTTTT. This sequence encodes CASSTRTTNFSEKLFF.

V gene TRBV5-1 combines with J gene TRBJ1-6; D gene uncertain. The CDR3 is made up of 14 amino acids. V was pared by 0 bases and J by 6 bases, with 7 bases between. Germline loops: CDR1 SGHRS, CDR2 YFSETQ. The CDR3 reads CASSLAPVNSPLHF. For the CDR3, the DNA is TGCGCCAGCAGCTTGGCCCCAGTTAATTCACCCCTCCACTTT.